Sequencing of this T cell receptor beta chain was carried out in a study of blood T cell repertoires in COVID-19. There are 12 residues in the CDR3. The germline V and J ends were trimmed by 3 bases and 6 bases, with 6 bases remaining between them. CDR1 and CDR2 from the germline V gene are SEHNR and FQNEAQ (reference sequence). Method: immunoSEQ multiplex PCR; TCRdb's copy keeps in-frame clones and lacks some. In the table there are a few hundred thousand clones, roughly 84% of which are singletons. The sample consisted of peripheral blood. The chain joins TRBV7-9 to TRBJ2-1; D gene ambiguous. This sequence originates from a human donor in a cohort sampled during active COVID-19. The CDR3 reads CASSLSGNEQFF. CDR3 DNA: TGTGCCAGCAGCTTGAGTGGCAATGAGCAGTTCTTC.